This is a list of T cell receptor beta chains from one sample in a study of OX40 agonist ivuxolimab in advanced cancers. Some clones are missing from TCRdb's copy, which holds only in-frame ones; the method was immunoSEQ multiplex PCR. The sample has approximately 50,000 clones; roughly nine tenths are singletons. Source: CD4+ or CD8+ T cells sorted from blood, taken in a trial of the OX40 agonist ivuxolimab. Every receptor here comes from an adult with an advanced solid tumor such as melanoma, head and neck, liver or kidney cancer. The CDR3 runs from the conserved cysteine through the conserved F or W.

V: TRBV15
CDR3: CATSSRAGFSGYEQYF

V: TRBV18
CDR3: CASSPHGSGSGYNEQFF

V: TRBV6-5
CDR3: CASRKSENSNQPQHF

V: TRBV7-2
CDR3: CASSLDSMNTEAFF

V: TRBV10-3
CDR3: CAISESKMIEQFF

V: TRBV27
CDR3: CASSLYRVVNEKLFF

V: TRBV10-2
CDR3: CASRASGSGQPQHF

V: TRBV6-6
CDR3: CASSYVGTEAFF

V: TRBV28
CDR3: CASKFGAGELFF

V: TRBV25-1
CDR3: CASSDWDGQVNIQYF

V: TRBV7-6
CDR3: CASSLPGKRSGNTIYF

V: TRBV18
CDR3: CASSPETGGPMGYTF

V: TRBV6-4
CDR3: CARIGTEVSYEQYF

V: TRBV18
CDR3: CASSGGQDTQYF

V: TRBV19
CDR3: CASSIGRGPYEQYF

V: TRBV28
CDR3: CASRFPGGGYEQYF

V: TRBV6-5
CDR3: CASSSEGDTQYF

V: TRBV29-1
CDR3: CSVEIRGSSYEQYF

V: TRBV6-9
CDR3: CASSHIPPRDSSGNTIYF

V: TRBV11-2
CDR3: CASSLAGDASYGYTF

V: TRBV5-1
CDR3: CASSLGQANEQYF

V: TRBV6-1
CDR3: CASNIAGGDNEQFF

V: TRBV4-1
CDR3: CASSQDFGRVNTGELFF

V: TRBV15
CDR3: CATSRERLAEQFF

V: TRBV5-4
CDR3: CASSLVETAETQYF

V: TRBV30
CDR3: CAWKVTPNTEAFF

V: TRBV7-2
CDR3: CASSLSPWIRTDTQYF

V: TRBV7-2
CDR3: CASSPRVGPYGYTF

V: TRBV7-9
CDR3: CASRGREGNSPLHF

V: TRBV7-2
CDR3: CASSRRLAGAEEQYF

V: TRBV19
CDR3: CASSRGTGNTGELFF

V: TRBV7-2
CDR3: CASSFRRTGELFF

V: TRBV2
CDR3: CASRREFSNQPQHF

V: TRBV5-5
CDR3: CASSLMWGGDTEAFF

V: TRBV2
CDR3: CASSEAQGPGSITTNEKLFF

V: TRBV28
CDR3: CASIPAGLYEQYF

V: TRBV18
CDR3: CASSLLADNEQFF

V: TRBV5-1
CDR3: CASSLGSRTAVLTF

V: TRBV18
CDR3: CASSPGQGPDTQYF

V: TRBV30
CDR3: CAWSAASGISKQYF

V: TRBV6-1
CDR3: CASSEGGTAHLQFF

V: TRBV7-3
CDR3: CASSIAGAANEQFF

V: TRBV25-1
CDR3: CASSGSNNYEQYF

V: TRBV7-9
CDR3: CASSLNQGVKDTQYF

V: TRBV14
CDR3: CASSPAGVAGNEQFF

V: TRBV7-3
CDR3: CASSFGAQETQYF

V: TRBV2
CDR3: CASSENFLDTQYF